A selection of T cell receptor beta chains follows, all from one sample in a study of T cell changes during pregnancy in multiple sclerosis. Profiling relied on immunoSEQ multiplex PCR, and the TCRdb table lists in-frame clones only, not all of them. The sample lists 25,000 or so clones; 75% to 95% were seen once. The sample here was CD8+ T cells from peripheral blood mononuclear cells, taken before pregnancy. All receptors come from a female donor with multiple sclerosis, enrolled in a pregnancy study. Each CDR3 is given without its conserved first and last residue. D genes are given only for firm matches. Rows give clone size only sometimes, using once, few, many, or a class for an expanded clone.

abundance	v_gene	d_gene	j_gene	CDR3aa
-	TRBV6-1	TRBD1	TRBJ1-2	ASSEDVGNRGYYGYT
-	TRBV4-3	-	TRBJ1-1	ASSQTRWGETEAF
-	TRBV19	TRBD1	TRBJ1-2	ASRNRDRGFVYGYT
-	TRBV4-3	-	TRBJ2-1	ASSQEEGSGYNEQF
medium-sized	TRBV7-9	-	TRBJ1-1	ASSFVEAEAF
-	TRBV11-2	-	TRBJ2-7	ASSLIEYEQY
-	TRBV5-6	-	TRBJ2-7	ASSAPWDITYEQY
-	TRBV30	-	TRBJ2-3	AWSHEDIRTDTQY
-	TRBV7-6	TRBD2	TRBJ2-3	ASSLEVAGGRTDTQY
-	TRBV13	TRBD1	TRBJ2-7	ASSSGQGTSEQY
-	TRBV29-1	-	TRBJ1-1	SATQGGNTEAF
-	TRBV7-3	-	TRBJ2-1	ASSFGLASSYNEQF
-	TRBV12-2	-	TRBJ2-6	ASRLALRDISSGANVLT
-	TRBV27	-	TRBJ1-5	ASSKMREGDNQPQH
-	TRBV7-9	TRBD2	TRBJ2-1	ASRLGLGETDEQF
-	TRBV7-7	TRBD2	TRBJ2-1	ASSLGLAVYPDPDNEQF
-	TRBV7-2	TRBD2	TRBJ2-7	ASRPTSGIPYEQY